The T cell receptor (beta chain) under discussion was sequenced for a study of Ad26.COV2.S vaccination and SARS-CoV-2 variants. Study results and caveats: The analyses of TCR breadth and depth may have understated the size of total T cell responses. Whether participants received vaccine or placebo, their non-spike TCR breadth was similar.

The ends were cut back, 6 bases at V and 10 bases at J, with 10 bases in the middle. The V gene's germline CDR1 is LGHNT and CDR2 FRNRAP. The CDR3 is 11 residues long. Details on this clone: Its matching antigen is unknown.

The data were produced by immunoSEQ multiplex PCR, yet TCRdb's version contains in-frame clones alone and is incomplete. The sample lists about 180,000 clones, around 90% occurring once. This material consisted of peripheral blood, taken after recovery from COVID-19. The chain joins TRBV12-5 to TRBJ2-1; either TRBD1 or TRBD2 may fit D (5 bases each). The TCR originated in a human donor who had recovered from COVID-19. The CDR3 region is CASGPGREQFF. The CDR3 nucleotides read TGTGCTAGTGGCCCGGGGCGGGAGCAGTTCTTC.